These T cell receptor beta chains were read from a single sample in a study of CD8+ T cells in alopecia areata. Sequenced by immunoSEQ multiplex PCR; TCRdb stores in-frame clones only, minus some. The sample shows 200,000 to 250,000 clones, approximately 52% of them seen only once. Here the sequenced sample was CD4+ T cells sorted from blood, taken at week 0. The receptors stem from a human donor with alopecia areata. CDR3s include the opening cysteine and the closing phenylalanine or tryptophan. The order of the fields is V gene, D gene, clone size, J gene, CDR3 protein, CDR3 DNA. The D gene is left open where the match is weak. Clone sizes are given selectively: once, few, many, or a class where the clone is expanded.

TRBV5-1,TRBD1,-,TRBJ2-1,CASSTGTGHYNEQFF,TGCGCCAGCAGCACCGGGACAGGGCACTACAATGAGCAGTTCTTC
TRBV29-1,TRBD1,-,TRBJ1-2,CSVGDRTNLDGYTF,TGCAGCGTTGGGGACAGGACGAACCTGGATGGCTACACCTTC
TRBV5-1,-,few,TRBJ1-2,CASSLGHQGSPEGYTF,TGCGCCAGCAGCTTGGGACACCAGGGCTCCCCGGAGGGCTACACCTTC
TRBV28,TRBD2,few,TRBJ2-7,CASSLGTSGSSEQYF,TGTGCCAGCAGCCTCGGGACTAGCGGGAGTTCGGAGCAGTACTTC
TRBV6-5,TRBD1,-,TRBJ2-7,CASSEYDRVYEQYF,TGTGCCAGCAGTGAATACGACAGGGTCTACGAGCAGTACTTC
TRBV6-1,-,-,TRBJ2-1,CASKATNEQFF,TGTGCCAGCAAGGCTACCAATGAGCAGTTCTTC
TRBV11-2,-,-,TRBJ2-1,CASSLGLVNNEQFF,TGTGCCAGCAGCTTAGGACTAGTCAACAATGAGCAGTTCTTC
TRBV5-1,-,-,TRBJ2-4,CASSSGTSLAKNIQYF,TGCGCCAGCAGCTCGGGGACTTCTCTAGCCAAAAACATTCAGTACTTC
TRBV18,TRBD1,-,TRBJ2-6,CASSPLNQGQGYSGANVLTF,TGTGCCAGCTCACCCCTAAATCAAGGACAGGGATACTCTGGGGCCAACGTCCTGACTTTC
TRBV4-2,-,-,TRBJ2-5,CASSLRQGETQYF,TGTGCCAGCAGCTTAAGGCAAGGGGAGACCCAGTACTTC
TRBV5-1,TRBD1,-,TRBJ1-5,CASGQGSGQPQHF,TGCGCCAGCGGACAGGGGTCGGGACAGCCCCAGCATTTT
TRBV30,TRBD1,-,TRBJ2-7,CAWSRTGVYEQYF,TGTGCCTGGAGTAGGACAGGGGTGTACGAGCAGTACTTC
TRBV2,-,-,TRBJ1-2,CASSTLDVGGYTF,TGTGCCAGCAGTACCCTGGATGTGGGTGGCTACACCTTC
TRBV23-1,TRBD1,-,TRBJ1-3,CASNQRAREGAFGNTIYF,TGCGCCAGCAATCAACGAGCCCGGGAGGGGGCTTTTGGAAACACCATATATTTT
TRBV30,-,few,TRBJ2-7,CAWSRDSYEQYF,TGTGCCTGGAGTAGGGACTCCTACGAGCAGTACTTC
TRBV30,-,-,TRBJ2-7,CAWSVSPREQYF,TGTGCCTGGAGTGTATCCCCCAGGGAGCAGTACTTC
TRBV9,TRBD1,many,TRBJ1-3,CASSARDRGNTIYF,TGTGCCAGCAGCGCCCGGGACAGGGGAAACACCATATATTTT
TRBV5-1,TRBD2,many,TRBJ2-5,CASSLEPSGVKTQYF,TGCGCCAGCAGCTTGGAACCTAGCGGGGTCAAGACCCAGTACTTC
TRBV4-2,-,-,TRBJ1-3,CASSQKGVENTIYF,TGTGCCAGCAGCCAAAAGGGAGTCGAAAACACCATATATTTT
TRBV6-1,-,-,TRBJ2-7,CASSSTGTYEQYF,TGTGCCAGCAGTTCGACGGGGACCTACGAGCAGTACTTC
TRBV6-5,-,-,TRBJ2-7,CASSYGHEQYF,TGTGCCAGCAGTTACGGCCACGAGCAGTACTTC
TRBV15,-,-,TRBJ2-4,CATSRRTSQGGKNIQYF,TGTGCCACCAGCAGACGAACCTCACAGGGAGGCAAAAACATTCAGTACTTC
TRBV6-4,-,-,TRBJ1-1,CASSDSGGLKAFF,TGTGCCAGCAGTGACTCCGGGGGACTTAAGGCTTTCTTT
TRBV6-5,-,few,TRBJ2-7,CASSYGGSYEQYF,TGTGCCAGCAGTTACGGAGGATCCTACGAGCAGTACTTC
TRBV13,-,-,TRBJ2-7,CASSFARGYEQYF,TGTGCCAGCAGCTTTGCCAGGGGCTACGAGCAGTACTTC
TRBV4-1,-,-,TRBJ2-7,CASSQESTKGYEQYF,TGCGCCAGCAGCCAAGAGTCAACCAAGGGCTACGAGCAGTACTTC
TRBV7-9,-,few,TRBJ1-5,CASSWVLQISNQPQHF,TGTGCCAGCAGCTGGGTTTTGCAGATTAGCAATCAGCCCCAGCATTTT
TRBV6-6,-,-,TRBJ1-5,CASSSKGSHTDQPQHF,TGTGCCAGCAGTTCCAAGGGCAGCCACACGGATCAGCCCCAGCATTTT
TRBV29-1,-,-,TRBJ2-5,CSVVTAYQETQYF,TGCAGCGTTGTTACGGCCTACCAAGAGACCCAGTACTTC
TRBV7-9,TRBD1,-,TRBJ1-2,CASSGATGDDGYTF,TGTGCCAGCAGCGGCGCGACAGGGGACGATGGCTACACCTTC
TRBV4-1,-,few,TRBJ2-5,CASSQSPRRGTPQETQYF,TGCGCCAGCAGCCAAAGTCCCAGGAGGGGGACACCCCAAGAGACCCAGTACTTC
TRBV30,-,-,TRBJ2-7,CAWSHGGSSYEQYF,TGTGCCTGGAGTCATGGGGGAAGCTCCTACGAGCAGTACTTC
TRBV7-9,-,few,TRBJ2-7,CAYNEGGDSAYEQYF,TGTGCTTACAACGAAGGGGGAGACAGTGCCTACGAGCAGTACTTC
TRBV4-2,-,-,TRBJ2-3,CASSRRDFTTDTQYF,TGTGCCAGCAGCCGGCGGGACTTTACTACAGATACGCAGTATTTT
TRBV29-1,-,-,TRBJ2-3,CSVDTGKTQYF,TGCAGCGTCGATACAGGGAAGACGCAGTATTTT
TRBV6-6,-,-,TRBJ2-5,CASSYSGLKETQYF,TGTGCCAGCAGTTACTCGGGGCTGAAAGAGACCCAGTACTTC
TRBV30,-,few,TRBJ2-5,CAWSGLEETQYF,TGTGCCTGGAGTGGACTAGAGGAGACCCAGTACTTC
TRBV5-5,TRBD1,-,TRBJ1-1,CASSGTVGTEAFF,TGTGCCAGCAGCGGGACAGTAGGGACTGAAGCTTTCTTT
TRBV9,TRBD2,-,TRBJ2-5,CASSVSGRGETQYF,TGTGCCAGCAGCGTTAGCGGGAGGGGGGAGACCCAGTACTTC